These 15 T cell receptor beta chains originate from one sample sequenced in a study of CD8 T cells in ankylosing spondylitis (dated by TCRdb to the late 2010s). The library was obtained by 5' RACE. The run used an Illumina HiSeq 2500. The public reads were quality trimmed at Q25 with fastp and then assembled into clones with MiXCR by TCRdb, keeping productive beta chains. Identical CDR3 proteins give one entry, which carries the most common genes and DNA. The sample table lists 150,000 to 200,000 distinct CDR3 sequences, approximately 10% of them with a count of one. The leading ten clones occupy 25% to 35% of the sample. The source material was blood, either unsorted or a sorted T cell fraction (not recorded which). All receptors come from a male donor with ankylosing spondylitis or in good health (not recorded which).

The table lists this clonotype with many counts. The CDR3 nucleotides are TGCAGCGTTGCCAGGGAAGGCAATCAGCCCCAGCATTTT. Encoded protein: CSVAREGNQPQHF. The chain is built from TRBV29-1 and TRBJ1-5, with a weak D call TRBD1 (5 bases). This CDR3 has 13 residues. V lost 4 bases to trimming and J lost 2 bases, with 9 bases between them. Germline CDR1 reads SQVTM; CDR2 reads ANQGSEA.

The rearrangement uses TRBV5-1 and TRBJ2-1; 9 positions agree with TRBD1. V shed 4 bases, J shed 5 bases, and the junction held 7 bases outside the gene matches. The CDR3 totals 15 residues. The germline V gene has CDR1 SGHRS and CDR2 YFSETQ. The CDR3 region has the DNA TGCGCCAGCAGCACGAGACAGGGGGAGAACAATGAGCAGTTCTTC. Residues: CASSTRQGENNEQFF.

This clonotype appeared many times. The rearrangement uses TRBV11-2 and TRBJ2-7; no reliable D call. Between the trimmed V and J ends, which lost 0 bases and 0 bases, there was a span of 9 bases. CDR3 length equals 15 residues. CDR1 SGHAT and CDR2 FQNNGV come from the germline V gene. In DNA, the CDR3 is TGTGCCAGCAGCTTAGATCGGCATGCCTCCTACGAGCAGTACTTC. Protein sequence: CASSLDRHASYEQYF. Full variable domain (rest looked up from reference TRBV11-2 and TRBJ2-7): EAGVAQSPRYKIIEKRQSVAFWCNPISGHATLYWYQQILGQGPKLLIQFQNNGVVDDSQLPKDRFSAERLKGVDSTLKIQPAKLEDSAVYLCASSLDRHASYEQYFGPGTRLTVT.

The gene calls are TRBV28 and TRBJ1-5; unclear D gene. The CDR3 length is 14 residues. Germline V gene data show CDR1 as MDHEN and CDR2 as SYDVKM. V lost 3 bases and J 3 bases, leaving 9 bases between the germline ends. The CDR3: CASSFQGSNQPQHF. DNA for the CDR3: TGTGCCAGCAGTTTTCAAGGCTCCAATCAGCCCCAGCATTTT.

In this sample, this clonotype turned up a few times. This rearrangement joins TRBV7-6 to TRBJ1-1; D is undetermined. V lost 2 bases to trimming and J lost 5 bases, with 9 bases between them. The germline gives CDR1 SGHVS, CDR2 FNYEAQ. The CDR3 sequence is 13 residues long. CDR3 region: CASSLQDFTEAFF. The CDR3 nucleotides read TGTGCCAGCAGCTTACAGGACTTTACTGAAGCTTTCTTT.

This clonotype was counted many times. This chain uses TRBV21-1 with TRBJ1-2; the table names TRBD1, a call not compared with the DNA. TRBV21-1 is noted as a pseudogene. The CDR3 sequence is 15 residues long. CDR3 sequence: CASSKGARGNYGYTF. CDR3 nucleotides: TGTGCCAGCAGCAAAGGGGCCAGGGGGAACTATGGCTACACCTTC.

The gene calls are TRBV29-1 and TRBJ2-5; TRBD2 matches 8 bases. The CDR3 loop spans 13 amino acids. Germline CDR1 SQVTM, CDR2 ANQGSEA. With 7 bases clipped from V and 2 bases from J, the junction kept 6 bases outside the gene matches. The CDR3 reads CSADGTSQETQYF. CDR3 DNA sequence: TGCAGCGCCGACGGGACTAGTCAAGAGACCCAGTACTTC.

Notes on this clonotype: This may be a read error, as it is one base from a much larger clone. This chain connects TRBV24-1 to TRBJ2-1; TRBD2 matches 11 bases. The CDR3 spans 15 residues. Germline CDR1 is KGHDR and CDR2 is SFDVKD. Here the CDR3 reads CATSSTSGTYNEQLF. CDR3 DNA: TGTGCCACCAGTTCGACTAGCGGGACCTACAATGAGCAGCTCTTC.

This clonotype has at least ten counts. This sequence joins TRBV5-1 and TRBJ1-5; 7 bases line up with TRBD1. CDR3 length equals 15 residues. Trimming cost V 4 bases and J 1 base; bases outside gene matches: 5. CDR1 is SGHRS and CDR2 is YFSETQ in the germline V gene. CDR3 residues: CASSTSTGSNQPQHF. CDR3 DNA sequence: TGCGCCAGCAGCACCTCGACAGGGAGCAATCAGCCCCAGCATTTT.

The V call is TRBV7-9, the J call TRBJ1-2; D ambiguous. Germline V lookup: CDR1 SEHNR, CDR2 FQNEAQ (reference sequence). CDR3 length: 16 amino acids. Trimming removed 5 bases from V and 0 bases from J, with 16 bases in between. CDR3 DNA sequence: TGTGCCAGCAGCCCTTCTTCATGGGAAGCTAACTATGGCTACACCTTC. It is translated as CASSPSSWEANYGYTF. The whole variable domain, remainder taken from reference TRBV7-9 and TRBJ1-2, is DTGVSQNPRHKITKRGQNVTFRCDPISEHNRLYWYRQTLGQGPEFLTYFQNEAQLEKSRLLSDRFSAERPKGSFSTLEIQRTEQGDSAMYLCASSPSSWEANYGYTFGSGTRLTVV.

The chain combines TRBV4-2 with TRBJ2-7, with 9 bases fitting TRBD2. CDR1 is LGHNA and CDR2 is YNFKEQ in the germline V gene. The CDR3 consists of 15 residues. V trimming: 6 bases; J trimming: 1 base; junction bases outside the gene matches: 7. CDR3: CASRTGTSQSYEQYF. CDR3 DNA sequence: TGTGCCAGCAGAACCGGGACTAGCCAATCCTACGAGCAGTACTTC.

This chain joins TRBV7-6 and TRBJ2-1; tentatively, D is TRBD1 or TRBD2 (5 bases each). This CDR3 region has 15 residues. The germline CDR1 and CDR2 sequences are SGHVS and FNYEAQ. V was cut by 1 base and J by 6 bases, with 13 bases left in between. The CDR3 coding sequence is TGTGCCAGCAGCTTAGGCAAGGCAGGGACCAATGAGCAGTTCTTC. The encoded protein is CASSLGKAGTNEQFF.

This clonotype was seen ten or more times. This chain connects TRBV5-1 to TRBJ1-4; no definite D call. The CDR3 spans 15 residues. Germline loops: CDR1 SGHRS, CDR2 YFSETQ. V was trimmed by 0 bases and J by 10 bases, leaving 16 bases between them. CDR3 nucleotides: TGCGCCAGCAGCTTGGTCGGCGAGCCCGGAGGAAAACTGTTTTTT. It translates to CASSLVGEPGGKLFF.

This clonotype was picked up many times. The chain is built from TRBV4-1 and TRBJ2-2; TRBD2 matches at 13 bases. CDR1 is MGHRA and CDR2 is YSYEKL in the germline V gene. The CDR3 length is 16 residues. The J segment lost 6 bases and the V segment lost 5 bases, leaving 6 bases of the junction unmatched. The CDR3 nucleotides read TGCGCCAGCAGCGGACGGACTAGCGGGAGTTCCGGGGAGCTGTTTTTT. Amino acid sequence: CASSGRTSGSSGELFF.

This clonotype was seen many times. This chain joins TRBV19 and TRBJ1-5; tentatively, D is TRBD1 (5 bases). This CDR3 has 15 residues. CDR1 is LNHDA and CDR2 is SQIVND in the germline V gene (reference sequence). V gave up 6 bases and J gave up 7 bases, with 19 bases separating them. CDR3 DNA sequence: TGTGCCAGTAGCCCCCTACCTGGGGCCAACCAGCCCCAGCATTTT. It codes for CASSPLPGANQPQHF. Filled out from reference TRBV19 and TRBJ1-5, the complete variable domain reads DGGITQSPKYLFRKEGQNVTLSCEQNLNHDAMYWYRQDPGQGLRLIYYSQIVNDFQKGDIAEGYSVSREKKESFPLTVTSAQKNPTAFYLCASSPLPGANQPQHFGDGTRLSIL.